This T cell receptor beta chain stems from a study of blood T cells in healthy people across ages. Study results and caveats: Donors of long life had a larger count of naive CD4+ cells and greater diversity than aged donors.

About this clonotype: The target antigen is unknown.

The CDR3 covers 14 residues. The V gene's germline CDR1 is SGHTA and CDR2 FQGNSA. V was clipped by 6 bases and J by 8 bases; unmatched bases: 6. Using a J-beta primer mix together with a sample-barcoded 5' primer, a second PCR was run for about 7 to 12 cycles. Each cDNA molecule carried a tag from a template-switch adaptor that contained 12 random nucleotides. Every individual sample yielded 3 million or more paired-end reads (each containing CDR3). Via MiXCR, TCRdb re-called the 5' RACE reads, giving one row per CDR3 protein. The table shows just over 800,000 distinct CDR3 sequences, with less than 80% occurring only once.

Sequencing used blood. The gene calls are TRBV7-2 and TRBJ2-3; 12 nucleotides line up with TRBD2. This TCR was sampled from a man under 40 in good health. CDR3 region: CASRLAGGPGTQYF. CDR3 in DNA: TGTGCCAGCAGGCTAGCGGGGGGGCCGGGTACGCAGTATTTT.